This TCR beta chain stems from a study of CD8+ T cells in alopecia areata. Study results and limitations: Mice showed clearer TCR sharing than patients did, a gap that was possibly HLA-related.

Using CD4, CD8alpha, NKG2D, NKG2ACE and other markers, pooled cutaneous lymph node cells were sorted. CDR1 and CDR2 from the germline V gene are MNHDT and YYDKIL. V was clipped by 6 bases and J by 2 bases; unmatched bases: 5. The CDR3 contains 16 residues. Sequencing relied on a cDNA template that was reverse transcribed from extracted RNA. This table comes from immunoSEQ multiplex PCR, and its TCRdb copy is limited to in-frame clones, with some not included. The counts give under 350,000 clones, none of them seen only once; 0.9% to 1.5% is held by the top ten. This clone has at least ten counts. What it recognizes is unknown. Here the gene names and germline are mouse. The CDR3 end is not reached by the read, which stops 3 residues before it; the germline J gene fills it in.

V usage is TRBV17 and J usage is TRBJ1-6; TRBD1 agrees at 9 bases. TRBJ1-6 has ORF status, its function being uncertain. The receptor was isolated from a C3H/HeJ mouse with alopecia areata. Strain haplotype at MHC: H2-k. Sequencing input: CD4+ T cells sorted from a lymph node. CDR3 amino acids: CASRGTGRTYNSPLYF. The CDR3 DNA, read in part, is TGTGCTAGCAGAGGGACAGGGCGGACCTATAATTCGCCC.